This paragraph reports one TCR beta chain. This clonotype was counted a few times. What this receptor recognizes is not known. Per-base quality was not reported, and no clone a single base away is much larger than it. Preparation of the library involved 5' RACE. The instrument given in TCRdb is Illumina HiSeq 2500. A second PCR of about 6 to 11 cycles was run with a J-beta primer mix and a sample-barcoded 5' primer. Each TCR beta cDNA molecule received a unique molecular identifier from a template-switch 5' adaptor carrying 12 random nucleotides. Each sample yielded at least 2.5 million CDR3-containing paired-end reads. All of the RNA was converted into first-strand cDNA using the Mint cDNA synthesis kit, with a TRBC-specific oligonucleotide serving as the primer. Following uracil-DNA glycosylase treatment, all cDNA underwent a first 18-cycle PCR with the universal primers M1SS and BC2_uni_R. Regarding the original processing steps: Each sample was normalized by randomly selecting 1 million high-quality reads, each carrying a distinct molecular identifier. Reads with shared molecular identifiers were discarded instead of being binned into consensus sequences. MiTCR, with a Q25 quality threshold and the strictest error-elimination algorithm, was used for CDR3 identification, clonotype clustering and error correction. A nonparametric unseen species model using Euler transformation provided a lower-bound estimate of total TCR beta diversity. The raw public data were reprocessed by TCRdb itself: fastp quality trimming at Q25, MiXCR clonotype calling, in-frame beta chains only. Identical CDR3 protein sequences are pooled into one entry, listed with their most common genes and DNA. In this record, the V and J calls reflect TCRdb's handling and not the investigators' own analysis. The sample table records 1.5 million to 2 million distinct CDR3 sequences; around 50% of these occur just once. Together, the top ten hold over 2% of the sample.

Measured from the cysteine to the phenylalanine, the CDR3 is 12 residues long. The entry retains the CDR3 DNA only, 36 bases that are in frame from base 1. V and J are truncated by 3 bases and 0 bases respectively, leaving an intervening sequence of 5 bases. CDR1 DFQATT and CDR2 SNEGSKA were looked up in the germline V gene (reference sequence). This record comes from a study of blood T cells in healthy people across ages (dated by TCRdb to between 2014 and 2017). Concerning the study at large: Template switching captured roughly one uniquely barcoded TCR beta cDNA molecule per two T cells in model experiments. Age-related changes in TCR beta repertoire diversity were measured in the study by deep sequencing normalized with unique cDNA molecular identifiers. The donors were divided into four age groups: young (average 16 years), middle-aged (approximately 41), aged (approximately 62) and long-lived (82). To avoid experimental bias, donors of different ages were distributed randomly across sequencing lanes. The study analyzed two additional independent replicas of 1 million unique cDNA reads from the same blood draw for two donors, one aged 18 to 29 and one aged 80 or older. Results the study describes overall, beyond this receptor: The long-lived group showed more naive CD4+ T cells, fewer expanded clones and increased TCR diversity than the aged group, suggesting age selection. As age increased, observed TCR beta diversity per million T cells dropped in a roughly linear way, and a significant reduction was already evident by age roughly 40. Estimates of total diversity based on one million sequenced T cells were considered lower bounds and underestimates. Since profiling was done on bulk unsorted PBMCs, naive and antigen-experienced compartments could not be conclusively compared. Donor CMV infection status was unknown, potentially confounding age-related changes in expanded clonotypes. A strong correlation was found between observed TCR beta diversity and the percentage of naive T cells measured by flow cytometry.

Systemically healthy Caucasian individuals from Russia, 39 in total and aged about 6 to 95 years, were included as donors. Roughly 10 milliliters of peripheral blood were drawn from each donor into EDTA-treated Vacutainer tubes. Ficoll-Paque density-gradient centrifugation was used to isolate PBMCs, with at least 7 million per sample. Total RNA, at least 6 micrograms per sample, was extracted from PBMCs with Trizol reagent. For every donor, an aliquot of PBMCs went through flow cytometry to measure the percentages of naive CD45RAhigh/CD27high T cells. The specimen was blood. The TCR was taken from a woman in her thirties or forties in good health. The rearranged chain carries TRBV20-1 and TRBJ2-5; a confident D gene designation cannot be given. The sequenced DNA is TGCAGTGCTAGCGAGTACCAAGAGACCCAGTACTTC. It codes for CSASEYQETQYF.